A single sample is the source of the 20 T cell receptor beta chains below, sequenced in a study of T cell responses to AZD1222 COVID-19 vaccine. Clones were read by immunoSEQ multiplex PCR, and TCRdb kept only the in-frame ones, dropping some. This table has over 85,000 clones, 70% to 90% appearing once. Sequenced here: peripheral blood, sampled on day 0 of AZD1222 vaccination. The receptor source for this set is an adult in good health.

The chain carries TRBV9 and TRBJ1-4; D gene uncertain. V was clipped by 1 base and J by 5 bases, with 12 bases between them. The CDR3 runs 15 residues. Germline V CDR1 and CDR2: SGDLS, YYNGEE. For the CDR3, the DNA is TGTGCCAGCAGCGTAAACGGGGTCCAGAATGAAAAACTGTTTTTT. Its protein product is CASSVNGVQNEKLFF.

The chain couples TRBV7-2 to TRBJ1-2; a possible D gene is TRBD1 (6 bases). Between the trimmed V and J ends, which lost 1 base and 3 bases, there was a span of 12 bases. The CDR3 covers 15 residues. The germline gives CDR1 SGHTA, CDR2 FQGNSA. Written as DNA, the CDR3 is TGTGCCAGCAGCTTAGATCCAGGGGTGGACTATGGCTACACCTTC. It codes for CASSLDPGVDYGYTF.

The CDR3 loop reads CATPKEGKASYNSPLHF. Written as DNA, the CDR3 is TGTGCCACCCCTAAGGAGGGGAAGGCATCCTATAATTCACCCCTCCACTTT. The chain has TRBV2 and TRBJ1-6, with D perhaps matching TRBD1 (5 bases). In germline, CDR1 is SNHLY, CDR2 FYNNEI. V was clipped by 10 bases and J by 1 base, with 20 bases between them. This CDR3 is built from 17 residues.

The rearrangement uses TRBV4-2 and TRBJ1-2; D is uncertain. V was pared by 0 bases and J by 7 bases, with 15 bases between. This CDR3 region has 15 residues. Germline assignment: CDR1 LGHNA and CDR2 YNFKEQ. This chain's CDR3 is CASSQEIGKVSGYTF. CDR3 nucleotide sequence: TGTGCCAGCAGCCAAGAGATAGGGAAAGTGAGTGGCTACACCTTC.

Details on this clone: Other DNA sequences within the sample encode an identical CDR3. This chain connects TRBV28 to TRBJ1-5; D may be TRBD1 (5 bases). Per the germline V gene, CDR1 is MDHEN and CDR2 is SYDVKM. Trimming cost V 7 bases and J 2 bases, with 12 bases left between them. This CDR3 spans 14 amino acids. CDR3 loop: CASTLGGRNQPQHF. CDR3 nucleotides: TGTGCCAGCACTCTGGGGGGTCGCAATCAGCCCCAGCATTTT.

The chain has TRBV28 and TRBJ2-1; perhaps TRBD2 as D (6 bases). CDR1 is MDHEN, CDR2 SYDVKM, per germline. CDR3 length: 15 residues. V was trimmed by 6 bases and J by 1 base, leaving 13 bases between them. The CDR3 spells CASRMAGPSYNEQFF. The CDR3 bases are TGTGCCAGCAGAATGGCGGGGCCTTCCTACAATGAGCAGTTCTTC.

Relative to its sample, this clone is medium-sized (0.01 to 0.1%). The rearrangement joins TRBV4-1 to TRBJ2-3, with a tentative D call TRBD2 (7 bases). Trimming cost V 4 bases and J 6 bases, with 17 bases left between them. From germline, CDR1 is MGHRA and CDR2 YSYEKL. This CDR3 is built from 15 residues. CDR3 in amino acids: CASSRLGGEGDTQYF. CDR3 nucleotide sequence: TGCGCCAGCAGCCGTCTAGGGGGGGAAGGGGATACGCAGTATTTT.

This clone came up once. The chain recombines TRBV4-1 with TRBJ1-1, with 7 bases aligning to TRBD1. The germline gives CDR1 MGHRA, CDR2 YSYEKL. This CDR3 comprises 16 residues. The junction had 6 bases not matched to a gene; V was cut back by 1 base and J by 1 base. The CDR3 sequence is CASSQVFRTGNTEAFF. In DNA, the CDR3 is TGCGCCAGCAGCCAAGTGTTCCGGACAGGGAACACTGAAGCTTTCTTT.

CDR3 bases: TGTGCCAGTACCCCGCCCGGGGACAGGGTGGGAACAGATACGCAGTATTTT. Its translation: CASTPPGDRVGTDTQYF. The genes are TRBV19 and TRBJ2-3, with 9 bases lining up with TRBD1. J was trimmed by 3 bases and V by 7 bases; bases with no gene match: 14. The germline V gene has CDR1 LNHDA and CDR2 SQIVND (reference sequence). This CDR3 is 17 amino acids long.

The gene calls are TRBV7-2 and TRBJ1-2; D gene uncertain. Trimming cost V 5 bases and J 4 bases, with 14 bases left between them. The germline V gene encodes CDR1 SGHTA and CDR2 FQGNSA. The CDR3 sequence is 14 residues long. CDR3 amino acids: CASSPERYSYGYTF. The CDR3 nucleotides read TGTGCCAGCAGCCCGGAGAGGTATAGCTATGGCTACACCTTC.

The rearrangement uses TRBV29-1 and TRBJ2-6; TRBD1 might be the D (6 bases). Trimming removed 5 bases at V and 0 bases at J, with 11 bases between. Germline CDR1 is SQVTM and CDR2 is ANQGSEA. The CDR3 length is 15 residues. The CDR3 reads CSVRQDFSGANVLTF. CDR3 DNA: TGCAGCGTTCGACAGGACTTCTCTGGGGCCAACGTCCTGACTTTC.

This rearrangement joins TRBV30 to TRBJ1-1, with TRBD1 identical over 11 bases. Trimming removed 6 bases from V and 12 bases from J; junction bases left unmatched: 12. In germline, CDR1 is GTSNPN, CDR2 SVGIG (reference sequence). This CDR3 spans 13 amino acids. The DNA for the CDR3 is TGTGCCTGCTCTGTACGGGACAGGGGGAGAACTTTCTTT. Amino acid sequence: CACSVRDRGRTFF. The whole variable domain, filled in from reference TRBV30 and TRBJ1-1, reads SQTIHQWPATLVQPVGSPLSLECTVEGTSNPNLYWYRQAAGRGLQLLFYSVGIGQISSEVPQNLSASRPQDRQFILSSKKLLLSDSGFYLCACSVRDRGRTFFGQGTRLTVV.

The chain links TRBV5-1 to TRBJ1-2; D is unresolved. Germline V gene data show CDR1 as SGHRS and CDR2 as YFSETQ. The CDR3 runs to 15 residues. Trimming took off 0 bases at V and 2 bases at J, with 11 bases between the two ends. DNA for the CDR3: TGCGCCAGCAGCTTGGAGGGCAGGCCGAACTATGGCTACACCTTC. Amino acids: CASSLEGRPNYGYTF.

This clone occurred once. For the CDR3, the DNA is TGTGCCAGCAGCTCGACAGGGGTGGCCTACGAGCAGTACTTC. This codes for CASSSTGVAYEQYF. The rearrangement links TRBV7-9 to TRBJ2-7; 8 nucleotides line up with TRBD1. The ends lost 4 bases at V and 2 bases at J; junction bases unmatched: 4. In germline, CDR1 is SEHNR, CDR2 FQNEAQ (reference sequence). The CDR3 is 14 amino acids.

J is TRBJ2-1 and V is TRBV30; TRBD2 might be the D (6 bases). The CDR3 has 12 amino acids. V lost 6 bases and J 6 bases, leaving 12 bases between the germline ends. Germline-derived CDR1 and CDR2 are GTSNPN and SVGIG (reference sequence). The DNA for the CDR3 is TGTGCCTGTGGGGGAGGACCCAATGAGCAGTTCTTC. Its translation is CACGGGPNEQFF.

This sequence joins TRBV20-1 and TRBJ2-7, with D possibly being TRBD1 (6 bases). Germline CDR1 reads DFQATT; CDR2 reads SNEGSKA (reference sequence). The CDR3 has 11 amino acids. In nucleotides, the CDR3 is TGCATCGGGACATTCTCCTACGAGCAGTACTTC. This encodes CIGTFSYEQYF.

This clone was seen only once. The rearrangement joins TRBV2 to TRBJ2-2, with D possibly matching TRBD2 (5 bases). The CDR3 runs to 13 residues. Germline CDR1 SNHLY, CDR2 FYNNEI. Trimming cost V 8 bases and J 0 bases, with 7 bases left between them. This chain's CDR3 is CASSRANTGELFF. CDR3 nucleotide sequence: TGTGCCAGCTCGCGGGCGAACACCGGGGAGCTGTTTTTT.

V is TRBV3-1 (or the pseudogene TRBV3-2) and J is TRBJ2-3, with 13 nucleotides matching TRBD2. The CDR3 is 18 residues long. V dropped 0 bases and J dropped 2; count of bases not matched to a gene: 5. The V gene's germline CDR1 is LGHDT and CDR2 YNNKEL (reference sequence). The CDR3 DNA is TGTGCCAGCAGCCAAGATCTGGGACTAGCGGGAAACACAGATACGCAGTATTTT. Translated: CASSQDLGLAGNTDTQYF.

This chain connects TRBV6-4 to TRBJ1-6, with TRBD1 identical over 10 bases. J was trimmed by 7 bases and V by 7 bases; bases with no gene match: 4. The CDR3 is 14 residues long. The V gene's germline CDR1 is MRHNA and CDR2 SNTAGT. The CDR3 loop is CASKGTGENSPLHF. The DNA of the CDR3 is TGTGCCAGCAAAGGGACAGGGGAAAATTCACCCCTCCACTTT.

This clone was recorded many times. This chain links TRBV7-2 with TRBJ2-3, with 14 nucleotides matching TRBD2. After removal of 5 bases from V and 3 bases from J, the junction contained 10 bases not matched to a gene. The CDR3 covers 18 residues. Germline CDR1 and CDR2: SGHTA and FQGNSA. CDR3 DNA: TGTGCCAGCAGCGAGGGACTAGCGGGGGCGGTTAAGACAGATACGCAGTATTTT. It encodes CASSEGLAGAVKTDTQYF. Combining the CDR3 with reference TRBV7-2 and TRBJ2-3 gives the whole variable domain GAGVSQSPSNKVTEKGKDVELRCDPISGHTALYWYRQSLGQGLEFLIYFQGNSAPDKSGLPSDRFSAERTGGSVSTLTIQRTQQEDSAVYLCASSEGLAGAVKTDTQYFGPGTRLTVL.